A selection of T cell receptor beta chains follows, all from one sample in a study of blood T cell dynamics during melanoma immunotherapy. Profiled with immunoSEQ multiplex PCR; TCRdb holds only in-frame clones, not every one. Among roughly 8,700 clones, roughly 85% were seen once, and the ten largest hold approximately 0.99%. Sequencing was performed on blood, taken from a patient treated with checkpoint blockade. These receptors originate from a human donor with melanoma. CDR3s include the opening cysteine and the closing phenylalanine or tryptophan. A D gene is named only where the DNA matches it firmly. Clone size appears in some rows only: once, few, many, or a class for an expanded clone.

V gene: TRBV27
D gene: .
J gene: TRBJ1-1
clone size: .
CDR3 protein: CASSRDLLLVGGVNTEAFF
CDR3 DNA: TGTGCCAGCAGTCGGGATTTGCTTCTGGTGGGGGGCGTGAACACTGAAGCTTTCTTT

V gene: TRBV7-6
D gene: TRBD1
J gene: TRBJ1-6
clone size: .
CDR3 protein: CASTLGTGANSPLHF
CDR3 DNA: TGTGCCAGCACCCTAGGGACAGGGGCAAATTCACCCCTCCACTTT

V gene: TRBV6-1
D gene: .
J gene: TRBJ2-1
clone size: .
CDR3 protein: CASSEVDGPPYNEQFF
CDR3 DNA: TGTGCCAGCAGTGAAGTGGACGGTCCCCCCTACAATGAGCAGTTCTTC

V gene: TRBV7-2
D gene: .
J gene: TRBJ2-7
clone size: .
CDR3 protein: CASSLLIGLSYEQYF
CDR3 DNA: TGTGCCAGCAGCTTATTGATAGGGCTATCCTACGAGCAGTACTTC

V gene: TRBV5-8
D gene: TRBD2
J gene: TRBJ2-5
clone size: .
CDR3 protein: CASTPGGAGETQYF
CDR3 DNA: TGTGCCAGCACCCCCGGGGGGGCAGGGGAGACCCAGTACTTC

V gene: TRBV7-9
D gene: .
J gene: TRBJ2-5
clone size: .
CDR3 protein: CASSFPPETQYF
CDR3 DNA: TGTGCCAGCAGCTTCCCCCCAGAGACCCAGTACTTC

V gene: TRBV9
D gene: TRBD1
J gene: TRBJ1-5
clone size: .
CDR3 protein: CASSAQGSSNQPQHF
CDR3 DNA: TGTGCCAGCAGCGCACAGGGGTCAAGCAATCAGCCCCAGCATTTT

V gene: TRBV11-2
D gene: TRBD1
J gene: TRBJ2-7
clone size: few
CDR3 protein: CASSFTRGPDEQYF
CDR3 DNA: TGTGCCAGCAGCTTCACCAGGGGGCCGGACGAGCAGTACTTC

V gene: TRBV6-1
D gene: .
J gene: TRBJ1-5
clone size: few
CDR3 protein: CASSDKGKESPQHF
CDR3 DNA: TGTGCCAGCAGTGACAAAGGGAAGGAGTCGCCCCAGCATTTT

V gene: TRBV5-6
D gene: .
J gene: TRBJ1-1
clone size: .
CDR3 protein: CASSQAMNTEAFF
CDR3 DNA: TGTGCCAGCAGTCAGGCAATGAACACTGAAGCTTTCTTT

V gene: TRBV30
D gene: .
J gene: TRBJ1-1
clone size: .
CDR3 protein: CAWEATGNTEAFF
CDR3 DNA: TGTGCCTGGGAAGCGACAGGTAACACTGAAGCTTTCTTT

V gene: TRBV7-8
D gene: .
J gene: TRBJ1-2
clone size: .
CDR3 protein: CASSSGPLNYGYTF
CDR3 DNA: TGTGCCAGCAGCTCCGGACCGCTTAACTATGGCTACACCTTC

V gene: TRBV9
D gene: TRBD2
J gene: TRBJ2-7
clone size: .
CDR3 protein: CASSVVGAGGDEQYF
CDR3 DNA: TGTGCCAGCAGCGTAGTTGGAGCGGGGGGCGACGAGCAGTACTTC

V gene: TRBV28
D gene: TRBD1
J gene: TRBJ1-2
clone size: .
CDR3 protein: CASREGGRGYTF
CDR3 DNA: TGTGCCAGCCGAGAAGGGGGCCGTGGCTACACCTTC

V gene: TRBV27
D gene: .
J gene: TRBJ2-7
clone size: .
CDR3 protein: CASSFKGLEQYF
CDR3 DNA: TGTGCCAGCAGTTTCAAGGGGCTGGAGCAGTACTTC

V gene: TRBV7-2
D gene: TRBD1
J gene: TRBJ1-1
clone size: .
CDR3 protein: CASSPQTGLNTEAFF
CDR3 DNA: TGTGCCAGCAGCCCCCAGACAGGGTTGAACACTGAAGCTTTCTTT

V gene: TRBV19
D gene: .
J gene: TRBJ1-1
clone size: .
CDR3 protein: CASSMNTEAFF
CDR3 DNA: TGTGCCAGTAGCATGAACACTGAAGCTTTCTTT

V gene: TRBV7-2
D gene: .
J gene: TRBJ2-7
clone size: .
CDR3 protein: CASSLAGTRPSSYEQYF
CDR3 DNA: TGTGCCAGCAGCTTAGCCGGGACTCGTCCTAGCTCCTACGAGCAGTACTTC

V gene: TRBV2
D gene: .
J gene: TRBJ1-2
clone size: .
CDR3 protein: CASSPGTTYGYTF
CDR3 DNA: TGTGCCAGCAGTCCCGGGACAACCTATGGCTACACCTTC

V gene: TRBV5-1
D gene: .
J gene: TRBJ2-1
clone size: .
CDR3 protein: CASSLFGGSSYNEQFF
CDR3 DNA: TGCGCCAGCAGCTTGTTTGGGGGAAGCTCCTACAATGAGCAGTTCTTC

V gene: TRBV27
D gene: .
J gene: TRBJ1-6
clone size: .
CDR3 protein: CASSRGVNLGGNRELGSPLHF
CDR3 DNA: TGTGCCAGCAGTAGGGGCGTTAATTTGGGAGGAAACAGGGAATTAGGATCACCCCTCCACTTT

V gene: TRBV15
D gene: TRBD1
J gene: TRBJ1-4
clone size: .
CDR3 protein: CATSRDGTGGEKLFF
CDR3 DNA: TGTGCCACCAGCAGAGATGGGACAGGTGGGGAAAAACTGTTTTTT

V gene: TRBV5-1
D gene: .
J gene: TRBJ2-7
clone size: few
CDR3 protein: CASSLAGPPSYEQYF
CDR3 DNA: TGCGCCAGCAGCTTGGCAGGGCCTCCCTCCTACGAGCAGTACTTC

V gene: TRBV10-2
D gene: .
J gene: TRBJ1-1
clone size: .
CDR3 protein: CASTNSYREAFF
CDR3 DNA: TGCGCCAGCACAAACAGTTACCGAGAAGCTTTCTTT

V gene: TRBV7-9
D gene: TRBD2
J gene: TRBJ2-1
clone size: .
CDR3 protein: CASRLAGEYNEQFF
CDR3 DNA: TGTGCCAGCAGGTTGGCGGGAGAATACAATGAGCAGTTCTTC

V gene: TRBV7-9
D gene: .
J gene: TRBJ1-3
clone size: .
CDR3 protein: CASSLSISGNTIYF
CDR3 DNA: TGTGCCAGCAGCTTAAGCATCTCTGGAAACACCATATATTTT

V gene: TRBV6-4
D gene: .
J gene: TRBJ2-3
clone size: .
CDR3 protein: CASAGTSRDTQYF
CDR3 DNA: TGTGCCAGCGCCGGCACCTCCAGAGATACGCAGTATTTT

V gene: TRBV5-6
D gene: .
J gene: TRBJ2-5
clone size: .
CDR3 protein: CASSLPGTQETQYF
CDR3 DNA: TGTGCCAGCAGCTTGCCTGGGACCCAAGAGACCCAGTACTTC

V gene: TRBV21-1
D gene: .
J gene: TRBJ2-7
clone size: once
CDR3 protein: CASTPTIAGVTYEQYF
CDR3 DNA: TGTGCCAGCACCCCCACTATAGCGGGGGTGACCTACGAGCAGTACTTC

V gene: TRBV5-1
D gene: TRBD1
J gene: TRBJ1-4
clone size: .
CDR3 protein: CASSSGGNEKLFF
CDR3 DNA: TGCGCCAGCAGCTCAGGGGGCAATGAAAAACTGTTTTTT

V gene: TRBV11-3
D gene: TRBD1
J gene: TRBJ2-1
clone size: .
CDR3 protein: CASGTGVYNEQFF
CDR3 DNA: TGTGCCAGTGGGACAGGGGTTTACAATGAGCAGTTCTTC

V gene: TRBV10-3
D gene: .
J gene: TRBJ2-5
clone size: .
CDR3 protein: CAISVGGAEETQYF
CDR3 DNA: TGTGCCATCAGTGTGGGGGGGGCGGAGGAGACCCAGTACTTC

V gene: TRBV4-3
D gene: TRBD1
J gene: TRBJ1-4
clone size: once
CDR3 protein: CASSRTGGATNEKLFF
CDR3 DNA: TGCGCCAGCAGCCGGACAGGGGGCGCAACTAATGAAAAACTGTTTTTT

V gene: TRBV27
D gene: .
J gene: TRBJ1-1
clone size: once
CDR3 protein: CASSRHGQGRNTEAFF
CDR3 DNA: TGTGCCAGCAGTCGACACGGTCAGGGAAGGAACACTGAAGCTTTCTTT

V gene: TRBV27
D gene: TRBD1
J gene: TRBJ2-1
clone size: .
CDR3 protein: CASSLYSSGTDSYNEQFF
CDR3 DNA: TGTGCCAGCAGTTTATATTCCTCCGGGACAGACTCCTACAATGAGCAGTTCTTC

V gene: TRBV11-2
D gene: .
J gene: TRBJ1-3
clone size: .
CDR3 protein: CASSPGRFSGNTIYF
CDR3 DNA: TGTGCCAGCAGCCCCGGGCGGTTCTCTGGAAACACCATATATTTT

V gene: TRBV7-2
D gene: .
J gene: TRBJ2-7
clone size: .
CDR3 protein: CASSSQGYEQYF
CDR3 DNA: TGTGCCAGCAGCTCACAGGGATACGAGCAGTACTTC

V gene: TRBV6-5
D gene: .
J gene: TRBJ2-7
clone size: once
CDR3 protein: CASSYSPDSSYEQYF
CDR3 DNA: TGTGCCAGCAGTTACTCCCCAGACAGCTCCTACGAGCAGTACTTC

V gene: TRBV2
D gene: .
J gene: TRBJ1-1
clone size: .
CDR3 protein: CASSPWNTEAFF
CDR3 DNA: TGTGCCAGCAGCCCTTGGAACACTGAAGCTTTCTTT

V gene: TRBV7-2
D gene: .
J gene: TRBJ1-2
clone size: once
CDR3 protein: CASSLGQGNYGYTF
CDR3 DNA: TGTGCCAGCAGCTTAGGTCAGGGGAACTATGGCTACACCTTC

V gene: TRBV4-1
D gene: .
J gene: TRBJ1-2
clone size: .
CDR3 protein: CASSREVYGGYTF
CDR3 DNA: TGCGCCAGCAGTCGGGAGGTGTACGGGGGCTACACCTTC

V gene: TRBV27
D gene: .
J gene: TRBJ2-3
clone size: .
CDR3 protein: CASSLGGIGTDTQYF
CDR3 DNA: TGTGCCAGCAGTTTGGGTGGGATTGGCACAGATACGCAGTATTTT

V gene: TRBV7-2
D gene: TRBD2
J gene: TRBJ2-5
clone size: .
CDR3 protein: CASSLRLAETQYF
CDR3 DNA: TGTGCCAGCAGCTTACGACTAGCCGAGACCCAGTACTTC

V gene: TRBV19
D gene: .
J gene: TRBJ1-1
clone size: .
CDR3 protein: CASIGNGIWGAYTEAFF
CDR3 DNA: TGTGCCAGTATTGGGAATGGGATTTGGGGGGCCTACACTGAAGCTTTCTTT

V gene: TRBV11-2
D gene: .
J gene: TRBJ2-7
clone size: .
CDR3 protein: CASTRGVGLPYEQYF
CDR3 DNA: TGTGCCAGCACCCGAGGGGTCGGGTTGCCCTACGAGCAGTACTTC

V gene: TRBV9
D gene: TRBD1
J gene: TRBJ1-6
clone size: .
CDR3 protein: CASSKGQGYSPLHF
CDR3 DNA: TGTGCCAGCAGTAAAGGACAGGGGTATTCACCCCTCCACTTT

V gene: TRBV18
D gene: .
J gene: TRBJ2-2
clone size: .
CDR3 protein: CASSPTGTITGELFF
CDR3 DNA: TGTGCCAGCTCACCGACGGGGACAATCACCGGGGAGCTGTTTTTT

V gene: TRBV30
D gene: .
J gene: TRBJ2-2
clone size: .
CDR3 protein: CAWSLTTGELFF
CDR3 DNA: TGTGCCTGGAGTTTGACAACCGGGGAGCTGTTTTTT

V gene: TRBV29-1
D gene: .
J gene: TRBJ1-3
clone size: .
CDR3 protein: CSVATTPGDTIYF
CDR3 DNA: TGCAGCGTTGCTACCACACCAGGGGACACCATATATTTT

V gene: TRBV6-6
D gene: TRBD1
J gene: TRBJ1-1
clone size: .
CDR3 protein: CASSNQGQGGTEAFF
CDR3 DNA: TGTGCCAGCAGCAACCAGGGACAGGGGGGAACTGAAGCTTTCTTT

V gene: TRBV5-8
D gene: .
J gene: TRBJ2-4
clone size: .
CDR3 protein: CASSNNGNIQYF
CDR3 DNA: TGTGCCAGCAGCAACAATGGGAACATTCAGTACTTC

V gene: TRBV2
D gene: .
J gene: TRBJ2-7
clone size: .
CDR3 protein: CASSRDLNYEQYF
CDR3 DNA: TGTGCCAGCAGTCGGGACCTTAACTACGAGCAGTACTTC